The 21 T cell receptor beta chains presented below share a single source sample, sequenced in a study of cytomegalovirus exposure and HLA in healthy donors. Only in-frame clones appear in the TCRdb table, and some are missing; sequencing was by immunoSEQ multiplex PCR. Found here are fewer than 200,000 clones, 96% of them singletons; the top ten hold approximately 0.97%. Material: PBMCs. The receptor source for this set is a woman aged 18-35 years in good health and CMV-seronegative.

J is TRBJ1-5 and V is TRBV7-9; perhaps TRBD1 as D (6 bases). The CDR3 covers 14 residues. V lost 3 bases to trimming and J lost 3 bases, with 9 bases between them. CDR1 is SEHNR, CDR2 FQNEAQ, per germline (reference sequence). The DNA for the CDR3 is TGTGCCAGCAGCTTGGACAGCCACAATCAGCCCCAGCATTTT. This sequence encodes CASSLDSHNQPQHF.

The chain has TRBV5-6 and TRBJ1-1; D perhaps matches TRBD1 (6 bases). The germline CDR1 and CDR2 sequences are SGHDT and YYEEEE. CDR3 size: 16 residues. The V end was cut by 4 bases, the J end by 1 base, with 17 bases between. This CDR3 reads CASSQTGRVKNTEAFF. CDR3 DNA: TGTGCCAGCAGCCAAACAGGGCGAGTGAAGAACACTGAAGCTTTCTTT.

The chain recombines TRBV27 with TRBJ1-1, with D perhaps TRBD1 (5 bases). V lost 8 bases, J lost 3 bases, and 7 bases lay in between. Germline-derived CDR1 and CDR2 are MNHEY and SMNVEV (reference sequence). There are 11 residues in the CDR3. The CDR3 loop reads CASGGDTEAFF. CDR3 in DNA: TGTGCCAGCGGGGGGGACACTGAAGCTTTCTTT.

V is TRBV7-2 and J is TRBJ2-3, with TRBD1 identical over 7 bases. Unmatched junction bases numbered 4, after V lost 5 bases and J lost 5 bases. Per germline, CDR1 SGHTA and CDR2 FQGNSA. The CDR3 has 13 amino acids. In nucleotides, the CDR3 is TGTGCCAGCAGCCTTTCAGGGGGAGATACGCAGTATTTT. Encoded protein: CASSLSGGDTQYF.

The V and J genes are TRBV5-1 and TRBJ1-5, with 10 bases aligning to TRBD1. V gave up 0 bases and J gave up 7 bases; unmatched junction bases: 4. This CDR3 region has 15 residues. Germline V gene sequence: CDR1 SGHRS, CDR2 YFSETQ. CDR3 loop: CASSLAGTGDQPQHF. CDR3 DNA: TGCGCCAGCAGCTTGGCCGGGACAGGGGACCAGCCCCAGCATTTT. The variable domain in full, completed from reference TRBV5-1 and TRBJ1-5, reads KAGVTQTPRYLIKTRGQQVTLSCSPISGHRSVSWYQQTPGQGLQFLFEYFSETQRNKGNFPGRFSGRQFSNSRSEMNVSTLELGDSALYLCASSLAGTGDQPQHFGDGTRLSIL.

The rearrangement joins TRBV7-8 to TRBJ1-1, with D maybe TRBD1 (5 bases). Germline CDR1 is SGHVS and CDR2 is FQNEAQ. There are 14 residues in the CDR3. With 1 base removed from V and 6 bases from J, the gap between germline ends came to 12 bases. The CDR3 sequence is CASSLVTGVAEAFF. The CDR3 DNA reads as TGTGCCAGCAGCTTAGTTACGGGGGTGGCTGAAGCTTTCTTT.

This chain connects TRBV13 to TRBJ2-7; 8 nucleotides match TRBD2. This CDR3 region has 13 residues. CDR1 and CDR2 (germline): PRHDT, FYEKMQ (reference sequence). Trimming cost V 7 bases and J 5 bases; bases outside gene matches: 7. The CDR3 spells CASTRGRGDEQYF. The CDR3 region has the DNA TGTGCCAGCACCCGGGGGCGGGGGGACGAGCAGTACTTC.

The V and J genes are TRBV30 and TRBJ2-3, with TRBD2 matching over 10 bases. Germline CDR1 and CDR2: GTSNPN and SVGIG (reference sequence). This CDR3 spans 16 amino acids. The trim removed 0 bases at V and 2 bases at J, leaving 5 bases unmatched. The CDR3 coding sequence is TGTGCCTGGAGTGTAGGACTAGCGGTCACCACAGATACGCAGTATTTT. It codes for CAWSVGLAVTTDTQYF. Variable domain in full (rest from reference TRBV30 and TRBJ2-3): SQTIHQWPATLVQPVGSPLSLECTVEGTSNPNLYWYRQAAGRGLQLLFYSVGIGQISSEVPQNLSASRPQDRQFILSSKKLLLSDSGFYLCAWSVGLAVTTDTQYFGPGTRLTVL.

The chain employs TRBV27 and TRBJ2-1; D remains ambiguous. Trimming took off 6 bases at V and 0 bases at J, with 18 bases between the two ends. CDR3 length equals 17 residues. Germline loops: CDR1 MNHEY, CDR2 SMNVEV (reference sequence). The CDR3 DNA reads TGTGCCAGCAGACCCAAAACACGATCCAACTCCTACAATGAGCAGTTCTTC. Translating gives CASRPKTRSNSYNEQFF.

The chain couples TRBV27 to TRBJ1-6; TRBD1 might be the D (6 bases). The CDR3 extends over 14 amino acids. Between the trimmed V and J ends, which lost 4 bases and 10 bases, there was a span of 14 bases. Germline loops: CDR1 MNHEY, CDR2 SMNVEV (reference sequence). For the CDR3, the DNA is TGTGCCAGCAGTTCCCGGACAGTTGGATCACCCCTCCACTTT. Encoded protein: CASSSRTVGSPLHF.

This sequence joins TRBV9 and TRBJ1-1, with D hard to call. V lost 3 bases to trimming and J lost 11 bases, with 20 bases between them. The V gene's germline CDR1 is SGDLS and CDR2 YYNGEE. The CDR3 is 14 residues long. CDR3 amino acids: CASSDQTQTIGAFF. The CDR3 bases are TGTGCCAGCAGCGACCAAACCCAGACTATCGGGGCTTTCTTT.

This chain links TRBV6-5 with TRBJ1-2; the match to TRBD1 covers 7 bases. This CDR3 spans 14 amino acids. Unmatched junction bases numbered 6, after V lost 6 bases and J lost 2 bases. Germline lookup yields CDR1 MNHEY and CDR2 SVGAGI. Here the CDR3 DNA reads TGTGCCAGCAGCGACACAGGGGTCAACTATGGCTACACCTTC. This translates into CASSDTGVNYGYTF.

The V and J genes are TRBV5-1 and TRBJ2-1; D gene uncertain. Germline V gives CDR1 SGHRS, CDR2 YFSETQ. This CDR3 contains 12 residues. V lost 2 bases and J 5 bases, leaving 5 bases between the germline ends. The CDR3 region is CASSFPHNEQFF. The CDR3, as DNA: TGCGCCAGCAGCTTCCCTCACAATGAGCAGTTCTTC. The full variable domain, with the rest looked up from reference TRBV5-1 and TRBJ2-1, is KAGVTQTPRYLIKTRGQQVTLSCSPISGHRSVSWYQQTPGQGLQFLFEYFSETQRNKGNFPGRFSGRQFSNSRSEMNVSTLELGDSALYLCASSFPHNEQFFGPGTRLTVL.

The rearrangement links TRBV12-5 to TRBJ2-1, with 9 bases fitting TRBD2. Germline V gene sequence: CDR1 LGHNT, CDR2 FRNRAP. Germline trimming cut 3 bases from V and 6 bases from J; bases unmatched to any gene: 3. This CDR3 spans 14 amino acids. CDR3 sequence reads: CASGFGRGGNEQFF. CDR3 sequence (DNA): TGTGCTAGTGGTTTCGGGCGGGGGGGCAATGAGCAGTTCTTC.

The chain has TRBV7-9 and TRBJ1-1; 10 nucleotides align to TRBD1. Germline CDR1 is SEHNR and CDR2 is FQNEAQ (reference sequence). The ends lost 4 bases at V and 1 base at J; junction bases unmatched: 6. CDR3 length: 16 residues. This CDR3 is CASSSRQGAPNTEAFF. The CDR3 DNA follows: TGTGCCAGCAGCTCCAGACAGGGGGCTCCGAACACTGAAGCTTTCTTT.

The J gene is TRBJ2-3, the V gene TRBV19, with TRBD2 matching over 10 bases. Germline lookup yields CDR1 LNHDA and CDR2 SQIVND (reference sequence). The CDR3 contains 15 residues. V gave up 3 bases and J gave up 4 bases; unmatched junction bases: 4. CDR3 region: CASSISGGPPDTQYF. The CDR3 DNA sequence: TGTGCCAGTAGTATTAGCGGGGGGCCTCCAGATACGCAGTATTTT.

Concerning this clone itself: The junction departs from germline at one end; a sequencing error may be responsible. The rearrangement uses TRBV27 and TRBJ1-6; tentative D call: TRBD1 (5 bases). The CDR3 has 14 amino acids. Germline V gene sequence: CDR1 MNHEY, CDR2 SMNVEV (reference sequence). In DNA form, the CDR3 reads TGTGCCAGCAGTACGACAGTAGATAACTCACCCCTCCACTTT. Its translation is CASSTTVDNSPLHF.

The V call is TRBV7-9, the J call TRBJ2-3, with TRBD1 as a possible D gene (5 bases). The germline V gene encodes CDR1 SEHNR and CDR2 FQNEAQ (reference sequence). Trimming removed 5 bases at V and 6 bases at J, with 12 bases between. The CDR3 length is 13 residues. CDR3 in amino acids: CASSRQQDDTQYF. CDR3 DNA: TGTGCCAGCAGCAGACAGCAAGACGATACGCAGTATTTT.

The chain recombines TRBV6-1 with TRBJ1-5, with a weak D call TRBD1 (5 bases). V shed 1 base and J shed 1 base, with 11 bases lying between them. CDR3 size: 16 residues. Per germline, CDR1 MNHNS and CDR2 SASEGT. The DNA of the CDR3 is TGTGCCAGCAGTGAAGTAGCAGGGCTGAGCAATCAGCCCCAGCATTTT. It translates to CASSEVAGLSNQPQHF.

The rearrangement uses TRBV19 and TRBJ2-7; 8 nucleotides align to TRBD1. V shed 11 bases, J shed 3 bases, and the junction held 24 bases outside the gene matches. Per germline, CDR1 LNHDA and CDR2 SQIVND (reference sequence). The CDR3 covers 18 residues. The CDR3 loop is CAVLPRDRFILALYEQYF. The DNA for the CDR3 is TGTGCCGTCCTTCCCCGGGACAGGTTTATTTTGGCTCTCTACGAGCAGTACTTC.

The rearrangement uses TRBV10-1 and TRBJ1-2; 7 nucleotides line up with TRBD1. V lost 0 bases to trimming and J lost 4 bases; unmatched junction nucleotides: 11. The germline V gene encodes CDR1 WNHNN and CDR2 SYGVQD (reference sequence). There are 17 residues in the CDR3. This CDR3 reads CASSESLGRQGGYGYTF. In DNA, the CDR3 is TGCGCCAGCAGTGAGTCTTTGGGACGACAGGGAGGCTATGGCTACACCTTC.